The sequence of this T cell receptor beta chain was determined in a study of OX40 agonist ivuxolimab in advanced cancers. Findings of the study overall: Determination of antigen specificity was not performed for the expanded peripheral T cells. Certain nonresponding patients likewise had low normalized T-cell clonal expansion.

As for this clone: Antigen: not known.

Measured with immunoSEQ multiplex PCR; TCRdb has only the in-frame clones, and not every one. The repertoire holds roughly 70,000 clones, with less than 85% as singletons. With 4 bases removed from V and 4 bases from J, the gap between germline ends came to 17 bases. Germline CDR1 reads SGHNT; CDR2 reads YYREEE (reference sequence). The CDR3 extends over 15 amino acids. The rearrangement uses TRBV5-4 and TRBJ1-2; no reliable D call. The material sequenced was CD4+ or CD8+ T cells sorted from blood, taken in a trial of the OX40 agonist ivuxolimab. The receptor comes from an adult with an advanced solid tumor such as melanoma, head and neck, liver or kidney cancer. CDR3 DNA: TGTGCCAGCAGCACCGCCGGCAGCCTCTTCTATGGCTACACCTTC. Its translation: CASSTAGSLFYGYTF. Full variable domain (missing parts from reference TRBV5-4 and TRBJ1-2): ETGVTQSPTHLIKTRGQQVTLRCSSQSGHNTVSWYQQALGQGPQFIFQYYREEENGRGNFPPRFSGLQFPNYSSELNVNALELDDSALYLCASSTAGSLFYGYTFGSGTRLTVV.